This TCR beta chain was sequenced in a study of blood T cell dynamics during melanoma immunotherapy. Time point of the sample: pre-treatment baseline. Blood was drawn before treatment and at week 3 after checkpoint blockade. At 12 weeks after first infusion, RECIST 1.1 defined response for most patients. There are 19 residues in the CDR3. Per the germline V gene, CDR1 is SNHLY and CDR2 is FYNNEI. V lost 3 bases to trimming and J lost 4 bases, with 27 bases between them. Repertoires were generated with immunoSEQ multiplex PCR, while TCRdb's copy carries only in-frame clones and drops some. The sample records several thousand clones, about 80% being singletons.

This TCR derives from a human donor with melanoma. This specimen was blood, taken from a patient treated with checkpoint blockade. This sequence joins TRBV2 and TRBJ1-2; D is possibly TRBD1 (5 bases). The DNA of the CDR3 is TGTGCCAGCAGTGATCTTATTGCGGGGGAAACTTTAATTACCTATGGCTACACCTTC. It is translated as CASSDLIAGETLITYGYTF.